The present T cell receptor (beta chain) was sequenced within a study of blood T cell repertoires in COVID-19. This table comes from immunoSEQ multiplex PCR, and its TCRdb copy is limited to in-frame clones, with some not included. This sample carries roughly 53,000 clones, 60% to 85% of them seen once, and the ten largest clones take more than 20%. The germline CDR1 and CDR2 sequences are SGHRS and YFSETQ. The V gene end was trimmed by 5 bases and the J gene end by 1 base; junction bases not matched to a gene: 4. The CDR3 is made up of 15 amino acids. The receptor was derived from a man between 45 and 60 years old with active or convalescent COVID-19. Sequenced material: peripheral blood. The chain links TRBV5-1 to TRBJ1-1; TRBD1 matches 11 bases. The CDR3: CASRDRGRGNTEAFF. The CDR3 coding sequence is TGCGCCAGCAGGGACAGGGGGCGCGGGAACACTGAAGCTTTCTTT.